The 19 T cell receptor beta chains listed next were all sequenced from one sample in a study of cytomegalovirus exposure and HLA in healthy donors. The PCR made use of 60 Vbeta and 13 Jbeta primers. Repertoires were generated with immunoSEQ multiplex PCR, while TCRdb's copy carries only in-frame clones and drops some. The table includes around 150,000 clones, roughly 72% detected once. Sequenced input: PBMCs. These receptors were taken from a woman aged 40 to 50 in good health and CMV-seronegative.

V gene TRBV5-1 combines with J gene TRBJ2-3; unclear D gene. The CDR3 is made up of 14 amino acids. V was clipped by 5 bases and J by 1 base, with 11 bases between them. Per germline, CDR1 SGHRS and CDR2 YFSETQ. Here the CDR3 reads CASSLRYGTDTQYF. CDR3 nucleotides: TGCGCCAGCAGTCTACGGTACGGCACAGATACGCAGTATTTT.

This chain uses TRBV6-1 with TRBJ2-7, with TRBD2 matching 9 bases. Looked up from germline, CDR1 is MNHNS and CDR2 is SASEGT. The ends lost 0 bases at V and 2 bases at J; junction bases unmatched: 11. This CDR3 is 18 amino acids long. The CDR3 DNA is TGTGCCAGCAGTGAAGCCCGGACTAGCGAGGAGACCCCCTACGAGCAGTACTTC. Its protein product is CASSEARTSEETPYEQYF.

This chain connects TRBV27 to TRBJ2-7; 12 bases line up with TRBD2. Germline V gene data show CDR1 as MNHEY and CDR2 as SMNVEV (reference sequence). J was trimmed by 6 bases and V by 6 bases; bases with no gene match: 6. CDR3 length: 14 amino acids. For the CDR3, the DNA is TGTGCCAGCAGGTGGACTAGCGGGACACGCGAGCAGTACTTC. This gives the protein CASRWTSGTREQYF.

In this sample, this clone turned up once. V and J are TRBV11-2 and TRBJ1-3; a possible D gene is TRBD1 (6 bases). CDR3 length: 15 amino acids. The germline V gene encodes CDR1 SGHAT and CDR2 FQNNGV. The germline V and J ends were trimmed by 0 bases and 4 bases, with 10 bases remaining between them. For the CDR3, the DNA is TGTGCCAGCAGCTTAGAAACAGGGCGGGGAAACACCATATATTTT. This sequence encodes CASSLETGRGNTIYF.

The chain combines TRBV5-1 with TRBJ2-3; no clear D. The V end lost 2 bases, the J end lost 2 bases, and 12 bases lay between the germline ends. Germline loops: CDR1 SGHRS, CDR2 YFSETQ. The CDR3 totals 15 residues. This CDR3 is CASSLNPLNTDTQYF. For the CDR3, the DNA is TGCGCCAGCAGCTTAAACCCACTGAACACAGATACGCAGTATTTT. The full variable domain, its missing parts supplied by reference TRBV5-1 and TRBJ2-3, is KAGVTQTPRYLIKTRGQQVTLSCSPISGHRSVSWYQQTPGQGLQFLFEYFSETQRNKGNFPGRFSGRQFSNSRSEMNVSTLELGDSALYLCASSLNPLNTDTQYFGPGTRLTVL.

This clone was seen a single time. V usage is TRBV6-4 and J usage is TRBJ1-1; no reliable D call. Germline V gene data show CDR1 as MRHNA and CDR2 as SNTAGT. With 3 bases removed from V and 7 bases from J, the gap between germline ends came to 9 bases. CDR3 size: 12 residues. CDR3 nucleotides: TGTGCCAGCAGTGAGACGCGGGTTGAAGCTTTCTTT. The encoded protein is CASSETRVEAFF.

V is TRBV19 and J is TRBJ1-1, with a possible D match to TRBD1 (6 bases). The V gene's germline CDR1 is LNHDA and CDR2 SQIVND (reference sequence). The CDR3 is made up of 12 amino acids. V lost 6 bases and J lost 9, with 14 bases in between. CDR3 sequence reads: CASSPAGAQAFF. The CDR3 DNA follows: TGTGCCAGTAGCCCAGCAGGGGCTCAAGCTTTCTTT.

This clone was counted only a few times. The chain employs TRBV19 and TRBJ2-5; TRBD1 is a possible D gene (5 bases). Germline lookup yields CDR1 LNHDA and CDR2 SQIVND (reference sequence). This CDR3 is 14 amino acids long. Trimming cost V 5 bases and J 5 bases, with 15 bases left between them. CDR3 DNA: TGTGCCAGTAGTTCCGGTGGACCAGGGGAGACCCAGTACTTC. It translates to CASSSGGPGETQYF.

The chain joins TRBV27 to TRBJ1-5; TRBD1 matches 9 bases. The CDR3 runs to 14 residues. CDR1 is MNHEY, CDR2 SMNVEV, per germline (reference sequence). The trim removed 5 bases at V and 7 bases at J, leaving 6 bases unmatched. The DNA of the CDR3 is TGTGCCAGCAGTCAGGGACAGGGAAGGCAGCCCCAGCATTTT. Amino acids: CASSQGQGRQPQHF.

This clone was seen only once. The sample carries other DNA sequences with the same CDR3. This chain links TRBV6-1 with TRBJ2-7; 7 nucleotides line up with TRBD1. The J segment lost 0 bases and the V segment lost 3 bases, leaving 2 bases of the junction unmatched. This CDR3 comprises 14 residues. Germline V gene lookup returns CDR1 MNHNS and CDR2 SASEGT. Here the CDR3 DNA reads TGTGCCAGCAGTGAGACAGGGTCCTCCTACGAGCAGTACTTC. Translating gives CASSETGSSYEQYF.

Of note for this clone: The junction differs from germline at one of its ends, possibly a read error. The same CDR3 also results from other DNA sequences found in this sample. The CDR3 DNA is TGTGCCAGCAGTTCCCGGGAACGCCGGACCGAAGCCTTCTTT. Its translation is CASSSRERRTEAFF. V usage is TRBV6-6 and J usage is TRBJ1-1, with unresolved D. The CDR3 sequence is 14 residues long. Germline CDR1 is MNHNY and CDR2 is SVGAGI (reference sequence).

The chain joins TRBV10-3 to TRBJ1-6; D is uncertain. Germline CDR1 ENHRY, CDR2 SYGVKD. The CDR3 has 13 residues. The germline V and J ends were trimmed by 7 bases and 8 bases, with 12 bases remaining between them. Written as DNA, the CDR3 is TGTGCCATCACACCAGGCTGGGATTCACCCCTCCACTTT. It specifies CAITPGWDSPLHF.

The CDR3 bases are TGTGCCAGCAGTTACACAGGGCCAGGAGACACCGGGGAGCTGTTTTTT. It encodes CASSYTGPGDTGELFF. The V and J genes are TRBV6-5 and TRBJ2-2, with a weak D call TRBD1 (6 bases). CDR1 MNHEY and CDR2 SVGAGI come from the germline V gene. The CDR3 is 16 residues long. V lost 2 bases and J 3 bases, leaving 13 bases between the germline ends.

The V call is TRBV6-6, the J call TRBJ1-2, with D unresolved. Germline CDR1 is MNHNY and CDR2 is SVGAGI (reference sequence). Trimming shortened V by 4 bases and J by 4 bases, and 13 bases separated the two germline ends. The CDR3 is 14 amino acids. The DNA of the CDR3 is TGTGCCAGCAGTTCCCGGGAGACGGGCTATGGCTACACCTTC. It codes for CASSSRETGYGYTF.

The rearrangement links TRBV5-1 to TRBJ2-1; 7 positions match TRBD2. Trimming took 2 bases from V and 7 from J; bases not matched to a gene: 12. Per germline, CDR1 SGHRS and CDR2 YFSETQ. The CDR3 is made up of 16 amino acids. The CDR3 region has the DNA TGCGCCAGCAGCTTAGTAGCGGGTAGGGTGAGGAATGAGCAGTTCTTC. This gives the protein CASSLVAGRVRNEQFF.

V is TRBV5-6 and J is TRBJ2-1; possible D gene TRBD2, 5 bases. CDR3 size: 12 residues. Trimming removed 4 bases from V and 9 bases from J, with 11 bases in between. CDR1 is SGHDT and CDR2 is YYEEEE in the germline V gene. The CDR3 is CASSAGGFEQFF. As DNA, the CDR3 is TGTGCCAGCAGCGCCGGCGGGTTTGAGCAGTTCTTC.

This clone was counted a single time. V gene TRBV7-2 combines with J gene TRBJ2-1, with 9 nucleotides matching TRBD2. From germline, CDR1 is SGHTA and CDR2 FQGNSA. CDR3 length: 14 residues. V lost 3 bases and J lost 5; bases outside the gene matches: 2. CDR3 amino acids: CASSFAGGHNEQFF. In DNA form, the CDR3 reads TGTGCCAGCAGCTTCGCGGGGGGGCACAATGAGCAGTTCTTC.

The rearrangement uses TRBV28 and TRBJ2-5; a weak D match, TRBD2 (7 bases). The CDR3 totals 15 residues. Trimming left V 8 bases short and J 2 bases short, with 18 bases between. Looked up from germline, CDR1 is MDHEN and CDR2 is SYDVKM. This CDR3 is CASAPGGAGQETQYF. CDR3 in DNA: TGTGCCAGCGCCCCGGGGGGCGCGGGACAAGAGACCCAGTACTTC.

The rearrangement uses TRBV11-2 and TRBJ2-3; TRBD2 aligns across 8 bases. CDR1 is SGHAT and CDR2 is FQNNGV in the germline V gene. With V trimmed by 2 bases and J by 5 bases, 6 bases remained unmatched. The CDR3 totals 15 residues. The CDR3 DNA follows: TGTGCCAGCAGCTTAAACGGGAGGGCCGGAGATACGCAGTATTTT. It yields the protein CASSLNGRAGDTQYF.